This TCR beta chain comes out of a study of cytomegalovirus exposure and HLA in healthy donors (dated by TCRdb to the late 2010s). Regarding the research as a whole: According to an earlier analysis of a few hundred of the donors, about 179 million T cells yielded 117 million unique TCR beta sequences and approximately 300 Gb of sequence data. An early release that covered approximately 600 HLA-typed donors contained 250 to 350 gigabases of sequencing data and about 84 million unique TCR sequences. The genetic ancestry cluster associated with self-reported Caucasian donors included roughly four fifths of the roughly 380 genotyped donors. The aim of the study was to test whether cataloging public T cell receptors could identify signatures of past pathogen exposure. The T cell repertoires of some 700 subjects were profiled by immunosequencing and related to cytomegalovirus serostatus. A separate validation cohort of more than 100 different subjects was used in addition to the approximately 610-subject first cohort. The study combined high-throughput TCR immunosequencing, statistical association of individual TCRs with disease status, and machine learning to predict cytomegalovirus infection status. To study patterns of TCR occurrence, a later analysis re-analyzed previously published TCR beta repertoires from 600 to 750 donors and added high-resolution HLA genotyping. In the later analysis, no new phenotypic data were used to find candidate immune exposures; instead, reliance was placed on TCR beta sequences and their occurrence across donors. An earlier analysis of more than 450 of the donors used high-throughput TCR beta sequencing to judge whether each TCR beta V gene segment behaved as functional or pseudogenic. Donor age, sex, ethnicity and CMV serostatus were collected together with the repertoire data. A later genetic analysis used genome-wide SNP genotypes for 398 of the 666 donors, treating that subset as a discovery cohort. All discovery cohort repertoires had been generated on a single sequencing platform. HLA typing included class I and class II loci at four-digit resolution. The number of typed donors differed by locus: roughly 620-630 for A, B, C, DRB1 and DQB1; 500 to 550 for DQA1; around 610 for DPA1; and around 470 for DPB1. Because of strong linkage in the cohort, roughly five DR-DQ haplotypes were treated as single units for association and clustering. On average, 235,054 unique TCR beta nucleotide sequences were sequenced per donor among some 420 genotyped donors of the cohort, with around 19% of those sequences being non-productive. What the study reported, not specific to this receptor: The classifier was reported to diagnose cytomegalovirus status with high specificity and sensitivity in both the original and validation cohorts. Several of the top co-occurrence clusters appeared to be linked to parvovirus B19, influenza, CMV and Epstein-Barr virus, according to a later analysis. The authors suggested that the approach could potentially be generalized to other disease states and immunological phenotypes. A later genetic analysis reported fewer N-insertions in productive TCRs among donors in an Asian-associated ancestry cluster than the approximately 700-donor mean. Compared with equally common non-associated chains, HLA-associated TCR beta chains in a later analysis were more clonally expanded and had lower generation probabilities. Most TCR sequences were seen in very few donors, while some public TCRs were found in many individuals. In an earlier analysis of about 550 of the donors, most TCR beta V segments were observed in productive rearrangements about 87% or about 30% of the time, broadly matching IMGT annotations. A later analysis associated 17,000 or so TCR beta sequences with specific HLA alleles at a false discovery rate of 0.05. Correlated functional status among segregating V segments might be attributable to linkage disequilibrium, but an unknown experimental factor could not be ruled out. Roughly 15 rarely observed V segments, including chromosome 9 orphons, were excluded from the earlier analysis of several hundred of the donors because counts were too low. Because HLA typing was missing for some donors at each locus, association tests included only the typed subset. The only immune exposure information available for the cohort was CMV serostatus. Most CMV-associated TCR beta chains appeared to be HLA-restricted in a later analysis, and the HLA associations seemed to be driven largely by CMV exposure. Assigning TCR associations to individual alleles was difficult when HLA alleles, especially DR and DQ, strongly co-occurred. According to a later analysis, TCR association rates differed among HLA loci, with DRB1 alleles showing the most associated TCRs and HLA-C alleles showing the fewest. The cohort was sequenced for TCR beta chains only, and without alpha or paired-chain data the features that could be detected were limited. The study gave a list of about 170 TCR beta chains associated with cytomegalovirus. A further reported finding was that TCR beta sequences accurately predicted the HLA-A and HLA-B alleles for most subjects in the first cohort. Some IMGT-functional V segments, including TRBV6-2 and TRBV6-3, could not be distinguished by the 87-base-pair reads and were therefore excluded. A group of highly shared sequence variants was considered likely to be a technical artifact of the sequencing pipeline. V-gene and J-gene trimming of TCR beta chains was associated with a missense DCLRE1C variant in a later genetic analysis, and the association was replicated in an independent cohort. The presence/absence analyses assumed that sequencing depth was roughly uniform across donors, and that assumption may not be true. Three of the identified cytomegalovirus-associated TCR beta chains were confirmed in vitro to be specific for cytomegalovirus antigens.

Libraries came from the immunoSEQ multiplex PCR assay. For the multiplex PCR, a mixture combining 60 forward primers for TCR Vbeta segments and 13 reverse primers for TCR Jbeta segments was used. Amplification of the CDR3 region of rearranged TCR beta genes was performed with a multiplex PCR assay on genomic DNA. Amplified TCR beta libraries were sequenced as 87-base-pair reads on the Illumina HiSeq System. In the paper's pipeline: In a later analysis, some 80 million unique TCR beta chains were counted across the 500 to 850 repertoires, and around 11 million of these chains were shared by at least two donors. Raw reads were error-corrected and collapsed into unique sequences with a nearest-neighbor algorithm that merged closely related sequences to remove PCR and sequencing errors. To assign V, D and J gene segments, CDR3 sequences were aligned to IMGT reference sequences. Each retained sequence needed at least a six-nucleotide match to both a V gene segment and a J gene segment. A rearrangement was called productive if the CDR3 had no stop codons and remained in frame with V and J, and every other rearrangement was called non-productive. Following IMGT convention, CDR3 was defined as the stretch from the second conserved V-encoded cysteine up to the conserved J-encoded phenylalanine. In an earlier analysis of around 640 of the donors, sequences lacking an unambiguous match to a single V gene segment were excluded. An earlier analysis of approximately 590 of the donors called V segments functional above 56.7% productive rearrangements and segregating when the between-donor standard deviation exceeded 5%. To diagnose cytomegalovirus status from the catalog of TCR beta chain sequences, a statistical classification framework was built. In a later analysis, TCR nucleotide sequences were compared against IMGT/GENE-DB human TR gene sequences so that V and J genes could be assigned. Using the TCRdist pipeline, a later analysis assigned CDR3 sequences along with most-parsimonious VDJ recombination scenarios. In a later analysis, each TCR beta chain was defined by its CDR3 amino acid sequence together with its V-gene family, and reads lacking a unique V-gene family were excluded. A later analysis removed several hundred highly shared, low-generation-probability nucleotide sequences to deal with suspected cross-contamination and a sequencing artifact. In a later analysis, a clonal expansion index for each public chain was calculated from normalized within-repertoire ranks of inferred template counts. A later analysis computed generation probabilities with a VDJ recombination model fitted to out-of-frame rearrangements, and checked the results against IGoR. In a later analysis, TCR-TCR, TCR-HLA and TCR-CMV co-occurrence was scored with hypergeometric tests, and a repertoire-size bias correction was applied to TCR pairs. False discovery rates were estimated in a later analysis by permuting HLA or CMV assignments 20 times. In a later analysis, co-occurring TCRs were grouped with DBSCAN, and TCRdist sequence similarity was added when clustering was performed within HLA-allele-positive subsets. Co-occurrence clustering excluded repertoires with fewer than 30,000 or more than 120,000 public chains, plus five with anomalous nucleotide sharing. In TCRdb, the immuneACCESS table is reduced to in-frame sequences with V and J assigned. These tables do not hold every clone; where another copy was compared, an unresolved V gene accounts for under half, and the others remain unexplained. That table furnishes V, J and clone size, whereas the DNA furnished D and trimming. The sample table holds 150,000 to 250,000 clones, of which less than 85% were seen once. The ten top clones hold approximately 1.4% of the sample.

The cohort consisted of 650 to 700 healthy bone marrow donors. Cohort members were all nominally healthy when sampled, although unrecorded immune exposures were likely present. The donor tested CMV seropositive and was one of the 289 seropositive cohort members. Each donor provided a peripheral blood sample, and peripheral blood mononuclear cells were used for TCR beta sequencing. Genomic DNA was extracted from the blood cell samples with the Qiagen DNeasy Blood Extraction Kit. There are 12 amino acids in the CDR3, from cysteine to phenylalanine inclusive. The read is trimmed to its CDR3 DNA, 36 bases read in frame from base 1. Cut back by 5 bases and 7 bases, the V and J ends lie 9 bases apart. The germline V gene yields MNHNS for CDR1 and SASEGT for CDR2. About this clone: The antigen it recognizes is unknown. No per-base quality is available; no much larger clone lies one base away.

The receptor was derived from a girl aged 10-17 years in good health and CMV-seropositive. Specimen: PBMCs. The V and J segments used are TRBV6-1 and TRBJ1-5; no confident D gene assignment can be made. The sequence in DNA is TGTGCCAGCAGTCGGGGTAACCAGCCCCAGCATTTT. This translates into CASSRGNQPQHF.